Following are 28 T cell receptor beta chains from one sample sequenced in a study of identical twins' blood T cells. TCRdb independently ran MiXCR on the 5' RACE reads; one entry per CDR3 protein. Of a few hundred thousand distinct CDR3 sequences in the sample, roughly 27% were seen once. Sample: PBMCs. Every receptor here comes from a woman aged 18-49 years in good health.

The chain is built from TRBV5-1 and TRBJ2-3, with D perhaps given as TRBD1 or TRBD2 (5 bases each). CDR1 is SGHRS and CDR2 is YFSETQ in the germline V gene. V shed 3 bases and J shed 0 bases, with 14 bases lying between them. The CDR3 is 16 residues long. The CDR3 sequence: CASSSNPGPSTDTQYF. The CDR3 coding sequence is TGCGCCAGCAGCTCTAATCCGGGACCCAGCACAGATACGCAGTATTTT.

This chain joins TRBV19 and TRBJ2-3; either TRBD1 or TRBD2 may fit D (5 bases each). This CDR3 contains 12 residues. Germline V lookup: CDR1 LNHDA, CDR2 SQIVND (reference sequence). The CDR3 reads CATSRDLHTQYF. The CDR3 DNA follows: TGTGCTACCTCACGGGACCTTCATACGCAGTATTTT.

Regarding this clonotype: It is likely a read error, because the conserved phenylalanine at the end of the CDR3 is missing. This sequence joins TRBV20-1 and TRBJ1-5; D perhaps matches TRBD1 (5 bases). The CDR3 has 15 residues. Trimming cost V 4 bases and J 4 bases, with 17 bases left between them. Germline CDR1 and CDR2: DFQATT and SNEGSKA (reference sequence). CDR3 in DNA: TGCAGTGCTACGACCTACGGGGCCGAAAATCAGCCCCAGCATCTT. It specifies CSATTYGAENQPQHL.

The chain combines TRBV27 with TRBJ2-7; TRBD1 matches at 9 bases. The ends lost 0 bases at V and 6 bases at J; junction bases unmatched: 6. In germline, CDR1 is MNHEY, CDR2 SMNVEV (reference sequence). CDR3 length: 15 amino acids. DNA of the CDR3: TGTGCCAGCAGTTTATCCGGGACAGGGAGTGCCGAGCAGTACTTC. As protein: CASSLSGTGSAEQYF.

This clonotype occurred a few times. The CDR3 region has the DNA TGTGCCAGCAGCTTAGACAGATCTGGTGGCTACACCTTC. This translates into CASSLDRSGGYTF. The V and J genes are TRBV7-9 and TRBJ1-2; D remains ambiguous. The CDR3 consists of 13 residues. V dropped 1 base and J dropped 7 bases, with 10 bases sitting between them. Germline V gives CDR1 SEHNR, CDR2 FQNEAQ (reference sequence).

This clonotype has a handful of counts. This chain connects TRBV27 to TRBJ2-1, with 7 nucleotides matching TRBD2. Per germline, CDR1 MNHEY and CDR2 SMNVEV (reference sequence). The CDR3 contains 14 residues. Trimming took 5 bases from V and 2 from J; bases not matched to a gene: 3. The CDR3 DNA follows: TGTGCCAGCAGTCCGGGGGGTCCCTACAATGAGCAGTTCTTC. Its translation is CASSPGGPYNEQFF.

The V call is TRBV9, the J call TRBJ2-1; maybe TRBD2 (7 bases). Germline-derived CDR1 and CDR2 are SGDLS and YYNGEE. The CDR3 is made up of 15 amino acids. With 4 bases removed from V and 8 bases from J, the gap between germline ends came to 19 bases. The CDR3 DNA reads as TGTGCCAGCAGCTTAGGGGGGGCTAATCTCGATGAGCAGTTCTTC. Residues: CASSLGGANLDEQFF. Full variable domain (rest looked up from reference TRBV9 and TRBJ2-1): DSGVTQTPKHLITATGQRVTLRCSPRSGDLSVYWYQQSLDQGLQFLIQYYNGEERAKGNILERFSAQQFPDLHSELNLSSLELGDSALYFCASSLGGANLDEQFFGPGTRLTVL.

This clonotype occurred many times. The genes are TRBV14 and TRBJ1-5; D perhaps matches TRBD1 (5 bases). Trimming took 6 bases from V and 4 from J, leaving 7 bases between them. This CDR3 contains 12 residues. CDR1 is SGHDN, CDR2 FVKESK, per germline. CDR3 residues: CASSQGNQPQHF. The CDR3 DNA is TGTGCCAGCAGTCAGGGAAATCAGCCCCAGCATTTT.

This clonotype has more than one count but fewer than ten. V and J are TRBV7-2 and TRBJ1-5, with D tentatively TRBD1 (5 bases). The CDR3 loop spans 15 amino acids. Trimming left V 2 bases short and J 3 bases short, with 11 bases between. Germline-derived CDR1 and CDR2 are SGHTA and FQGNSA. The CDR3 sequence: CASSLQGTFNQPQHF. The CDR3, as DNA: TGTGCCAGCAGCTTACAAGGGACGTTCAATCAGCCCCAGCATTTT.

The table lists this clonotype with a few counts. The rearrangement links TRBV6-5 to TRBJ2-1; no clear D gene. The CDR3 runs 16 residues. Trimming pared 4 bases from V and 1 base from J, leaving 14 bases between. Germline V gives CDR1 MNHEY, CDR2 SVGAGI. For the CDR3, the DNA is TGTGCCAGCAGTTTATTCAGGAGTACTTCCTACAATGAGCAGTTCTTC. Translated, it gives CASSLFRSTSYNEQFF.

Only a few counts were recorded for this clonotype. The DNA for the CDR3 is TGCAGCGTTGGTGGGGGGAGCAATCAGCCCCAGCATTTT. This gives the protein CSVGGGSNQPQHF. The V call is TRBV29-1, the J call TRBJ1-5, with D perhaps matching TRBD1 (5 bases). The CDR3 spans 13 residues. Germline V lookup: CDR1 SQVTM, CDR2 ANQGSEA. The V end was cut by 4 bases, the J end by 1 base, with 8 bases between.

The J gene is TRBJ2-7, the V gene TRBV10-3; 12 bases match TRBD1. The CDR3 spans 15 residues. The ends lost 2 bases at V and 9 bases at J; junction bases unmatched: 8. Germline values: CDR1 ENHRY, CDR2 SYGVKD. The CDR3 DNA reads TGTGCCATCAGTGAGAAGGGACAGGGGGCTTATGGGCAGTACTTC. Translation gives CAISEKGQGAYGQYF.

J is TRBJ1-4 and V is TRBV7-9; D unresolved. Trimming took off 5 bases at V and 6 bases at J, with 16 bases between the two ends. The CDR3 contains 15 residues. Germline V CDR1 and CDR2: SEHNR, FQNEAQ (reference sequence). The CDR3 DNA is TGTGCCAGCAGCCAAGATAGGCTTCGCCATGAAAAACTGTTTTTT. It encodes CASSQDRLRHEKLFF.

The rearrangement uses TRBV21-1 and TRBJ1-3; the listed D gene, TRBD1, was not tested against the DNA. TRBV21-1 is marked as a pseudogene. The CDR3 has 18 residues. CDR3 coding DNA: TGTGCCAGCAGCAAAGCCTTGAGGGGCTTAAGCTCTGGAAACACCATATATTTT. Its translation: CASSKALRGLSSGNTIYF.

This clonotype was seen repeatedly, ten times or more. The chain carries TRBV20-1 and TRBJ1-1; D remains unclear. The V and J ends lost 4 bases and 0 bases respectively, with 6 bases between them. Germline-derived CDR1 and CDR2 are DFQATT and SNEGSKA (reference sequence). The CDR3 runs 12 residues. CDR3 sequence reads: CSAKRMNTEAFF. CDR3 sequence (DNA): TGCAGTGCTAAACGGATGAACACTGAAGCTTTCTTT.

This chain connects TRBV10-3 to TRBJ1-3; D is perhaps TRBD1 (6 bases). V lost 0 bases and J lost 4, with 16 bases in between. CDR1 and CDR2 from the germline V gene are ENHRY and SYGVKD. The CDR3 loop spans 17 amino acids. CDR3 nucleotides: TGTGCCATCAGTGAGTCGCGGGGGGCTGGATTAGGAAACACCATATATTTT. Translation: CAISESRGAGLGNTIYF.

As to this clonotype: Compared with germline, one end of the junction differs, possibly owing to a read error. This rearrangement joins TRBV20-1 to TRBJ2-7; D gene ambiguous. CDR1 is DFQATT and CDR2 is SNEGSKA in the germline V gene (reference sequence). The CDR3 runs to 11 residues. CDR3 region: CSAFSYDELYF. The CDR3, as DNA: TGCAGTGCCTTCTCCTATGACGAGCTGTACTTC.

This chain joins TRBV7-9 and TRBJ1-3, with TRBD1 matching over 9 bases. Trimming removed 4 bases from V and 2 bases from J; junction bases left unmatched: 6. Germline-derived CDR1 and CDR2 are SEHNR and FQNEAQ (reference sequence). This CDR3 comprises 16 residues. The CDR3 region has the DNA TGTGCCAGCAGCTCCATTGGGACAGGGCCTGGAAACACCATATATTTT. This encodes CASSSIGTGPGNTIYF. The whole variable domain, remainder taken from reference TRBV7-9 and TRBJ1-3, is DTGVSQNPRHKITKRGQNVTFRCDPISEHNRLYWYRQTLGQGPEFLTYFQNEAQLEKSRLLSDRFSAERPKGSFSTLEIQRTEQGDSAMYLCASSSIGTGPGNTIYFGEGSWLTVV.

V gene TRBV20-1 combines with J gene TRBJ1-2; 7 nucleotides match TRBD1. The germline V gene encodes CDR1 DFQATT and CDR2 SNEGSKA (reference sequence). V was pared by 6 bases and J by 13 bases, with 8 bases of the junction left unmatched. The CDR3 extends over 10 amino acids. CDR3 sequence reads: CSAATDRRTF. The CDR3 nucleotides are TGCAGTGCCGCGACGGACAGGCGCACCTTC.

CDR3 sequence reads: CASSISGTGLETQYF. Written as DNA, the CDR3 is TGTGCCAGTAGTATCTCCGGGACTGGGTTAGAGACCCAGTACTTC. The chain couples TRBV19 to TRBJ2-5, with TRBD2 as a possible D gene (6 bases). The CDR3 loop spans 15 amino acids. The V end lost 3 bases, the J end lost 4 bases, and 15 bases lay between the germline ends. Per the germline V gene, CDR1 is LNHDA and CDR2 is SQIVND (reference sequence).

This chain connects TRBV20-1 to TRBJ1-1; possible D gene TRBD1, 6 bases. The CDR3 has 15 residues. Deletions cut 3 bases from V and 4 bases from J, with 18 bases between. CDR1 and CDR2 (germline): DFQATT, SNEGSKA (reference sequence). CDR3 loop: CSARTVGGGLTEAFF. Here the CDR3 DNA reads TGCAGTGCTAGGACAGTTGGGGGCGGTCTCACTGAAGCTTTCTTT.

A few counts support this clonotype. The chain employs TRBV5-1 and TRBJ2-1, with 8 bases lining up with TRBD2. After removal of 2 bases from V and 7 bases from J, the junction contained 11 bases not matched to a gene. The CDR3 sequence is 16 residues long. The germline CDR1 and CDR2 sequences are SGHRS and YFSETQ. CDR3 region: CASSFPSGSIGNEQFF. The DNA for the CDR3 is TGCGCCAGCAGCTTCCCGAGCGGGAGTATTGGGAATGAGCAGTTCTTC.

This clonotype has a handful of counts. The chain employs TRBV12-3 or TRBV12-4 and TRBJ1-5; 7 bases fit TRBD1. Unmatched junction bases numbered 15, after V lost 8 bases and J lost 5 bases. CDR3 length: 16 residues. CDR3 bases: TGTGCCAGCTCATTGGCCCCAGGGGGAGGACATCAGCCCCAGCATTTT. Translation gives CASSLAPGGGHQPQHF.

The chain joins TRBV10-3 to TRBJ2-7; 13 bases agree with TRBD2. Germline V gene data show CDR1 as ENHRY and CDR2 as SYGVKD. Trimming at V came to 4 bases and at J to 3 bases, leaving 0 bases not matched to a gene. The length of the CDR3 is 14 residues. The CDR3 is CAISGTSGGYEQYF. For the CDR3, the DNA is TGTGCCATCAGTGGGACTAGCGGGGGCTACGAGCAGTACTTC.

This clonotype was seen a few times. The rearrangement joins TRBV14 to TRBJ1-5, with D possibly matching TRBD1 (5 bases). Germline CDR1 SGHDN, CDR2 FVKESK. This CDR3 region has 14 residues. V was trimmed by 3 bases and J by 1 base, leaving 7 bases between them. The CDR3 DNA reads TGTGCCAGCAGCCAGGGGACGAGCAATCAGCCCCAGCATTTT. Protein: CASSQGTSNQPQHF.

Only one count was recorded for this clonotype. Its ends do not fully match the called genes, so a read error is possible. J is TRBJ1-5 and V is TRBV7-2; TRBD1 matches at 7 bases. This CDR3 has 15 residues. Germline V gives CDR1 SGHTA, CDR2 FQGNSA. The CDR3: CASSTDRAYGQPHHF. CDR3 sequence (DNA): TGTGCCAGCAGCACCGACAGGGCGTATGGTCAGCCCCATCATTTT.

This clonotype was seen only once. For the CDR3, the DNA is TGTGCCAGCACCATAATATCGGGCGCTAACTATGGCTACACCTTC. Residues: CASTIISGANYGYTF. This chain joins TRBV7-9 and TRBJ1-2; D remains unclear. Trimming removed 7 bases at V and 0 bases at J, with 15 bases between. Germline values: CDR1 SEHNR, CDR2 FQNEAQ (reference sequence). CDR3 size: 15 residues. Full variable domain (rest looked up from reference TRBV7-9 and TRBJ1-2): DTGVSQNPRHKITKRGQNVTFRCDPISEHNRLYWYRQTLGQGPEFLTYFQNEAQLEKSRLLSDRFSAERPKGSFSTLEIQRTEQGDSAMYLCASTIISGANYGYTFGSGTRLTVV.

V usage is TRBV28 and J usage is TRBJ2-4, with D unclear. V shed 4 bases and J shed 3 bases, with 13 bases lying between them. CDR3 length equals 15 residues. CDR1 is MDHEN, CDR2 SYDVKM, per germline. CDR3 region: CASSSPAGGKNIQYF. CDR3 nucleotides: TGTGCCAGCAGTTCCCCGGCTGGTGGCAAAAACATTCAGTACTTC.